This T cell receptor beta chain was sequenced for a study of blood T cell repertoires in COVID-19 (dated by TCRdb to the early 2020s). Notes on the research overall: Collaborator samples came from the United States, Italy and Spain and covered acute and convalescent phases of COVID-19. The material from the prospective study consisted of cDNA or gDNA derived from T cells, B-cell-depleted T cells, or PBMCs. Subjects who had been exposed to COVID-19, were actively infected with it, or had recovered from it provided the deeply sampled blood TCRbeta repertoires that made up the dataset. The repertoires were released in a freely available public database meant as a resource for research on the immune response to SARS-CoV-2. The samples were drawn from two sources: the first 160 participants of the ongoing ImmuneRACE study, and over 1,000 subjects contributed by 6 global collaborators. Sample metadata almost always included a de-identified subject ID, COVID-19 status, age in years and sex. Where available, HLA class I and class II types were taken from metadata supplied by the sample provider and were not determined by assay-based typing. The study at large found these results: How much clinical and demographic metadata was included differed by source and by participant, and the metadata was provided uncurated.

V lost 0 bases and J lost 9 bases; the stretch between them is 11 bases long. CDR1 MGHRA and CDR2 YSYEKL are derived from the germline V gene. The CDR3 holds 13 amino acids from the cysteine to the phenylalanine. Only the CDR3 region is kept as DNA, spanning 39 bases read in frame from base 1. Each collaborating institution followed its own protocols to collect whole blood in K2EDTA tubes. For TCRbeta analysis, collaborators shipped samples in one of three forms: frozen whole blood, isolated PBMCs, or DNA extracted from either of those sample types. This clone has only one observation. What this receptor recognizes is not known. No much larger clone exists at a distance of one base, and base qualities are not known. TCRbeta CDR3 regions were amplified from genomic DNA by means of the immunoSEQ Assay, a bias-controlled multiplex PCR. The original methods were these. Nucleated cell counts per sample were estimated from amplification of reference gene primers within the assay. To quantify the absolute abundance of each unique TCRbeta CDR3 rearrangement, sequence reads were collapsed and filtered. For each sample, productive Simpson clonality was calculated as the square root of Simpson's diversity index across productive rearrangements. TCRdb took over this immuneACCESS table, retaining in-frame rearrangements with V and J assigned. Such tables are incomplete; in checked studies, under half of the missing clones stem from an unresolved V gene, and the remainder is unexplained. V and J calls and clone size come straight from that table; D and trimming were deduced from the DNA. Within this sample are fewer than 45,000 clones, with 88% of them counted one time only. Roughly an eighth of the sample is taken by the ten largest.

Rearrangement joined TRBV4-1 to TRBJ1-2, with TRBD1 perhaps the D gene, on 6 matching bases. This receptor was taken from a human donor in a cohort sampled during active COVID-19. Sequencing was done on a sample of peripheral blood. The CDR3 region: CASSQEPGERYTF. The sequence in DNA is TGCGCCAGCAGCCAAGAGCCAGGGGAACGCTACACCTTC.